This TCR beta chain originates from a study of T cell changes during pregnancy in multiple sclerosis. Assay used: immunoSEQ multiplex PCR; TCRdb lists only in-frame clones, some missing. The profile shows 85,000 to 100,000 clones, 92% of them singletons. There are a few counts of this clone. Per the germline V gene, CDR1 is MDHEN and CDR2 is SYDVKM. V gave up 6 bases and J gave up 3 bases; unmatched junction bases: 6. The CDR3 sequence is 15 residues long. The TCR comes from a female donor with multiple sclerosis, enrolled in a pregnancy study. The chain links TRBV28 to TRBJ2-1; 9 bases align to TRBD2. Material: peripheral blood, obtained in the first trimester of pregnancy. The CDR3 DNA follows: TGTGCCAGCAGCTTGGCTAGCGGGAACTACAATGAGCAGTTCTTC. Translating it yields CASSLASGNYNEQFF.